Sequencing of this T cell receptor beta chain was carried out in a study of T cell repertoires in cytomegalovirus infection. On the study more broadly: Public TCR beta signatures were indicative of both CMV infection and a matching HLA type. Findings and limits, study-wide: CMV carriers having the relevant HLA were flagged by cumulative public TCR beta family frequency.

TCRdb reprocessed the reads with MiXCR, giving one entry per CDR3 protein. The sample yields some 300,000 distinct CDR3 sequences, roughly 15% seen once. This clonotype has only a few counts. No antigen is known for it. V lost 6 bases and J lost 5; bases outside the gene matches: 12. This CDR3 comprises 15 residues. The germline CDR1 and CDR2 sequences are SQVTM and ANQGSEA. The rearrangement joins TRBV29-1 to TRBJ2-2; TRBD1 matches at 7 bases. The clonotype originates from a human donor in good health (CMV status not recorded). Some clones in this sample may be carry-over from other donors' samples. Sequencing was done on a sample of PBMCs. CDR3 in DNA: TGCAGCGTCCGTGCCGAGACAGGGTATACCGGGGAGCTGTTTTTT. Protein: CSVRAETGYTGELFF.